This entry lists 4 T cell receptor beta chains sequenced from one sample in a study of blood T cells in healthy people across ages. For the second PCR, which ran for roughly 7 to 11 cycles, a sample-barcoded 5' primer and a J-beta primer mix were used. TCRdb processed the 5' RACE reads anew with MiXCR; each CDR3 protein has one entry. The table records 1 million to 1.2 million distinct CDR3 sequences, around two fifths of them present only once. Sequenced material: blood. Receptor source: a man younger than 30 in good health.

This CDR3 reads CASSYSNRDSGLSYGYTF. The CDR3 DNA reads as TGTGCCAGCAGTTACTCAAACCGGGACAGCGGTCTTTCCTATGGCTACACCTTC. This chain uses TRBV6-5 with TRBJ1-2; 7 nucleotides align to TRBD1. CDR3 length: 18 residues. The junction had 14 bases not matched to a gene; V was cut back by 0 bases and J by 4 bases. From germline, CDR1 is MNHEY and CDR2 SVGAGI.

In the case of this clonotype: A read error may produce the germline difference seen at one junction end. The chain joins TRBV5-1 to TRBJ1-6, with 7 nucleotides matching TRBD1. The CDR3 extends over 15 amino acids. The germline V gene has CDR1 SGHRS and CDR2 YFSETQ. The DNA for the CDR3 is TGCGCCAGCAGCCCTGGACAGGACAGCAATTCACCCCCCCACTTT. It specifies CASSPGQDSNSPPHF. Based on the CDR3 plus reference TRBV5-1 and TRBJ1-6, the full variable domain is KAGVTQTPRYLIKTRGQQVTLSCSPISGHRSVSWYQQTPGQGLQFLFEYFSETQRNKGNFPGRFSGRQFSNSRSEMNVSTLELGDSALYLCASSPGQDSNSPPHFGNGTRLTVT.

As concerns this clonotype: A much bigger clone sits one base away, suggesting this may be a read error. The CDR3 reads CASSVSRNYGYTF. The CDR3 nucleotides read TGTGCCAGCAGTGTAAGCAGGAACTATGGCTACACCTTC. The V gene is TRBV12-3 or TRBV12-4, the J gene TRBJ1-2; D unclear. This CDR3 region has 13 residues. V shed 5 bases and J shed 2 bases, with 9 bases lying between them.

The rearrangement joins TRBV20-1 to TRBJ1-2; 8 bases fit TRBD1. Germline V gene data show CDR1 as DFQATT and CDR2 as SNEGSKA (reference sequence). V shed 5 bases and J 8 bases; nucleotides not matched to a gene: 13. The CDR3 has 14 residues. Here the CDR3 reads CSAPRDRMMGGYTF. The CDR3 DNA sequence: TGCAGTGCTCCACGGGACAGGATGATGGGAGGCTACACCTTC.